These 26 T cell receptor beta chains were all obtained from the same sample, sequenced in a study of spatial heterogeneity in lung cancer. TCRdb reanalysed the 5' RACE reads using MiXCR and keeps one entry per CDR3 protein. This sample has a few thousand distinct CDR3 sequences, with 15% found just once. Time point reported: sample taken at primary tumor resection. This material consisted of normal lung tissue next to the tumor, taken at surgery. All receptors come from a male donor with early-stage non-small cell lung cancer.

This clonotype is categorized as medium-sized (0.01 to 0.1%). The chain combines TRBV29-1 with TRBJ2-1; the D gene could be TRBD1 or TRBD2 (5 bases each). The germline V and J ends were trimmed by 3 bases and 0 bases, with 12 bases remaining between them. The CDR3 contains 15 residues. CDR1 and CDR2 (germline): SQVTM, ANQGSEA. CDR3 DNA sequence: TGCAGCGTTGAGAGGGACGCCCGCTCCTACAATGAGCAGTTCTTC. Its protein product is CSVERDARSYNEQFF.

This clonotype was recorded a few times. The chain is built from TRBV18 and TRBJ2-6; tentatively, D is TRBD1 or TRBD2 (6 bases each). There are 15 residues in the CDR3. V gave up 2 bases and J gave up 2 bases, with 7 bases separating them. In germline, CDR1 is KGHSH, CDR2 LQKENI. The DNA of the CDR3 is TGTGCCAGCTCACCAGGGGGGCCTGGGGCCAACGTCCTGACTTTC. This translates into CASSPGGPGANVLTF.

By frequency in the sample, this clonotype is large. This chain links TRBV6-5 with TRBJ1-6; D gene unclear. CDR1 and CDR2 from the germline V gene are MNHEY and SVGAGI. CDR3 length equals 15 residues. The V end was cut by 2 bases, the J end by 7 bases, with 12 bases between. CDR3 protein: CASSYTALGNSPLHF. CDR3 DNA sequence: TGTGCCAGCAGTTACACAGCCTTGGGGAATTCACCCCTCCACTTT.

The genes are TRBV6-6 and TRBJ1-6; D is unclear. CDR1 MNHNY and CDR2 SVGAGI come from the germline V gene (reference sequence). This CDR3 contains 13 residues. V dropped 2 bases and J dropped 6 bases, with 5 bases sitting between them. The CDR3 region has the DNA TGTGCCAGCAGTTACCTTGCTAATTCACCCCTCCACTTT. Amino acid sequence: CASSYLANSPLHF.

The V call is TRBV7-9, the J call TRBJ2-2; 13 positions agree with TRBD2. V gave up 10 bases and J gave up 4 bases; unmatched junction bases: 6. The CDR3 is 15 amino acids. The germline V gene encodes CDR1 SEHNR and CDR2 FQNEAQ (reference sequence). As DNA, the CDR3 is TGTGCCATCACTAGCGGGAGGGCCGCCACCGGGGAGCTGTTTTTT. The encoded protein is CAITSGRAATGELFF.

The rearrangement uses TRBV20-1 and TRBJ2-5; D not certain. The germline gives CDR1 DFQATT, CDR2 SNEGSKA (reference sequence). The CDR3 loop spans 14 amino acids. Trimming removed 7 bases from V and 0 bases from J, with 15 bases in between. The CDR3 DNA is TGCAGTGTTCCCCCCGGGTTTAACCAAGAGACCCAGTACTTC. It is translated as CSVPPGFNQETQYF.

This clonotype was counted only a few times. J is TRBJ1-5 and V is TRBV7-2; D not certain. Per germline, CDR1 SGHTA and CDR2 FQGNSA. The CDR3 is 13 amino acids. Trimming left V 5 bases short and J 9 bases short, with 14 bases between. CDR3 nucleotides: TGTGCCAGCAGCGACCGTCTTGTTGGGCCCCAGCATTTT. As protein: CASSDRLVGPQHF.

This clonotype is medium-sized (0.01 to 0.1%) in the sample. The chain uses TRBV4-2 and TRBJ1-2; no reliable D call. Germline-derived CDR1 and CDR2 are LGHNA and YNFKEQ. V lost 4 bases and J lost 3, with 12 bases in between. This CDR3 is built from 14 residues. The CDR3 spells CASSPGRVDYGYTF. The CDR3 DNA sequence: TGTGCCAGCAGCCCTGGACGGGTTGACTATGGCTACACCTTC.

This clonotype was picked up a small number of times. The chain joins TRBV4-3 to TRBJ2-1; D tentatively fits TRBD1 or TRBD2 (5 bases each). Germline lookup yields CDR1 LGHNA and CDR2 YSLEER. Trimming removed 1 base from V and 7 bases from J, with 17 bases in between. CDR3 size: 16 residues. The CDR3 is CASSQVLPGPLNEQFF. The CDR3 nucleotides read TGCGCCAGCAGCCAAGTCCTCCCGGGGCCTTTAAATGAGCAGTTCTTC.

This chain connects TRBV6-1 to TRBJ2-1, with 12 bases aligning to TRBD2. Per the germline V gene, CDR1 is MNHNS and CDR2 is SASEGT. V shed 6 bases, J shed 9 bases, and the junction held 6 bases outside the gene matches. The length of the CDR3 is 14 residues. The CDR3 DNA sequence: TGTGCCAGCAGGACTAGCGGGAGTGGAGGTGAGCAGTTCTTC. It yields the protein CASRTSGSGGEQFF.

By share, this clonotype counts as large. The chain uses TRBV7-2 and TRBJ1-4; D possibly corresponds to TRBD1 (6 bases). The CDR3 sequence is 15 residues long. The germline CDR1 and CDR2 sequences are SGHTA and FQGNSA. Trimming took 5 bases from V and 0 from J, leaving 10 bases between them. This CDR3 is CASSLTGPTNEKLFF. CDR3 DNA: TGTGCCAGCAGCCTTACAGGGCCAACTAATGAAAAACTGTTTTTT.

This clonotype is termed medium-sized (0.01 to 0.1%). The chain joins TRBV6-1 to TRBJ1-1; D ambiguous. Germline V gene sequence: CDR1 MNHNS, CDR2 SASEGT. CDR3 length: 14 amino acids. V lost 2 bases and J 8 bases, leaving 15 bases between the germline ends. DNA for the CDR3: TGTGCCAGCAGTGAAATAACAGCGCAGATGGAAGCTTTCTTT. Encoded protein: CASSEITAQMEAFF.

The chain has TRBV5-4 and TRBJ1-2; D gene unclear. Trimming pared 4 bases from V and 10 bases from J, leaving 14 bases between. Germline V gene lookup returns CDR1 SGHNT and CDR2 YYREEE (reference sequence). This CDR3 is 12 amino acids long. Here the CDR3 DNA reads TGTGCCAGCAGCGGGGAAAGGACGGACTACACCTTC. Protein: CASSGERTDYTF.

This clonotype was counted between two and nine times. The chain uses TRBV24-1 and TRBJ2-1; possible D gene TRBD2, 6 bases. The V end was cut by 6 bases, the J end by 8 bases, with 19 bases between. The germline V gene has CDR1 KGHDR and CDR2 SFDVKD. The CDR3 is 15 amino acids. The CDR3 spells CATSSERVRGHEQFF. Here the CDR3 DNA reads TGTGCCACCAGTAGCGAGCGGGTAAGGGGACATGAGCAGTTCTTC.

This clonotype rates as medium-sized. The V gene is TRBV5-1, the J gene TRBJ2-2; D unresolved. The length of the CDR3 is 15 residues. Germline CDR1 SGHRS, CDR2 YFSETQ. V was shortened by 0 bases and J by 6 bases, with 12 bases between the two germline ends. The CDR3 is CASSLDGARSGELFF. In DNA, the CDR3 is TGCGCCAGCAGCTTGGATGGAGCCCGATCCGGGGAGCTGTTTTTT.

By share of the sample, this clonotype is large. This chain uses TRBV7-2 with TRBJ2-1, with TRBD2 identical over 13 bases. CDR3 length equals 15 residues. V gave up 5 bases and J gave up 8 bases; unmatched junction bases: 6. CDR1 and CDR2 (germline): SGHTA, FQGNSA. For the CDR3, the DNA is TGTGCCAGCAGCCTAAGGACTAGCGGGAGTTATGAGCAGTTCTTC. This sequence encodes CASSLRTSGSYEQFF.

This clonotype qualifies as medium-sized. The V call is TRBV7-2, the J call TRBJ2-4, with D hard to call. The CDR3 spans 11 residues. V lost 8 bases to trimming and J lost 7 bases, with 9 bases between them. The germline CDR1 and CDR2 sequences are SGHTA and FQGNSA. This CDR3 is CASLSGNIQYF. The CDR3 DNA reads TGTGCCAGCCTGTCCGGGAACATTCAGTACTTC.

The sample holds a few counts of this clonotype. The chain joins TRBV7-7 to TRBJ2-5; D is possibly TRBD1 (5 bases). This CDR3 has 14 amino acids. Trimming took off 5 bases at V and 4 bases at J, with 14 bases between the two ends. Germline V gives CDR1 SSHAT, CDR2 FNYEAQ (reference sequence). The CDR3 reads CASSPNRILETQYF. The DNA for the CDR3 is TGTGCCAGCAGCCCGAACAGGATTCTAGAGACCCAGTACTTC.

The chain uses TRBV2 and TRBJ2-1; 11 bases align to TRBD2. Germline V gene sequence: CDR1 SNHLY, CDR2 FYNNEI. J was trimmed by 4 bases and V by 4 bases; bases with no gene match: 6. There are 16 residues in the CDR3. CDR3 sequence reads: CASSGPSGGFYNEQFF. The CDR3 coding sequence is TGTGCCAGCAGTGGTCCTAGCGGGGGGTTTTACAATGAGCAGTTCTTC.

Within the sample, this clonotype is medium-sized. CDR3 amino acids: CLSGVNTGELFF. The CDR3 DNA reads as TGTCTGAGCGGGGTGAACACCGGGGAGCTGTTTTTT. This sequence joins TRBV7-2 and TRBJ2-2, with 7 bases lining up with TRBD2. Germline V gives CDR1 SGHTA, CDR2 FQGNSA. The CDR3 consists of 12 residues.

By sample share, this clonotype is medium-sized. The chain has TRBV12-3 or TRBV12-4 and TRBJ2-7; 13 bases fit TRBD2. V lost 6 bases to trimming and J lost 5 bases; unmatched junction nucleotides: 4. The CDR3 is 14 residues long. The CDR3: CASRLGLAGDEQYF. The CDR3 nucleotides are TGTGCCAGCAGACTCGGACTAGCGGGGGACGAGCAGTACTTC.

This clonotype is termed medium-sized. The V and J genes are TRBV28 and TRBJ2-7; D may be TRBD2 (7 bases). Germline V CDR1 and CDR2: MDHEN, SYDVKM. This CDR3 has 15 residues. V was trimmed by 3 bases and J by 4 bases, leaving 16 bases between them. The CDR3 nucleotides read TGTGCCAGCAGTTTGTTGCGGGGGCAAGGGTACGAGCAGTACTTC. This sequence encodes CASSLLRGQGYEQYF.

By sample fraction, this clonotype is large. The rearrangement links TRBV7-2 to TRBJ1-5, with 7 positions matching TRBD1. Unmatched junction bases numbered 13, after V lost 5 bases and J lost 3 bases. The length of the CDR3 is 17 residues. The germline V gene encodes CDR1 SGHTA and CDR2 FQGNSA. In DNA form, the CDR3 reads TGTGCCAGCAGCCCGACCGGCCGGACAGGCCCCAATCAGCCCCAGCATTTT. This sequence encodes CASSPTGRTGPNQPQHF.

By sample share, this clonotype is medium-sized. V and J are TRBV20-1 and TRBJ1-1, with 7 nucleotides matching TRBD1. The CDR3 has 13 amino acids. The V and J ends lost 6 bases and 4 bases, in that order; junction bases with no gene match: 8. Germline V lookup: CDR1 DFQATT, CDR2 SNEGSKA (reference sequence). CDR3 nucleotides: TGCAGTGCGGAGACAGGGAGCGCCACTGAAGCTTTCTTT. The encoded protein is CSAETGSATEAFF.

This clonotype rates as medium-sized. The genes are TRBV19 and TRBJ2-2; maybe TRBD2 (5 bases). Trimming pared 6 bases from V and 5 bases from J, leaving 16 bases between. The length of the CDR3 is 15 residues. Germline V gene data show CDR1 as LNHDA and CDR2 as SQIVND (reference sequence). The CDR3 DNA reads as TGTGCCAGTAGATGGGGTCGCGGGCCAACCGGGGAGCTGTTTTTT. Translating gives CASRWGRGPTGELFF.

V is TRBV9 and J is TRBJ2-7; 12 bases match TRBD2. V lost 10 bases to trimming and J lost 4 bases; unmatched junction nucleotides: 6. The germline CDR1 and CDR2 sequences are SGDLS and YYNGEE. The CDR3 is made up of 13 amino acids. CDR3 amino acids: CADPGTSGYEQYF. In DNA form, the CDR3 reads TGTGCCGATCCAGGGACTAGCGGGTACGAGCAGTACTTC.